This TCR beta chain was captured by sequencing in a study of type 1 regulatory T cells. Study as a whole: An in vitro protocol generated T-allo10, a Tr1-enriched, alloantigen-specific CD4 T cell product.

For this clonotype: Its antigen is not identified.

TCRdb passed the reads through MiXCR, listing each CDR3 protein once. The sample holds 60,000 to 70,000 distinct CDR3 sequences; around 68% are singletons and the top ten take 6.5% to 8.5%. The sequence was obtained from a human donor in good health. Sequencing was performed on cultured T cells, either the whole culture or a sorted T cell fraction (not recorded which). Subset here: Tr1-enriched cell product generated in vitro against host alloantigens.

The CDR3 DNA is TGTGCCATCACCCCGGGAGATCGCGAGCAGTACTTC. Its protein product is CAITPGDREQYF. The rearrangement links TRBV10-3 to TRBJ2-7, with D perhaps TRBD2 (6 bases). V was pared by 7 bases and J by 6 bases, with 13 bases between. The CDR3 is made up of 12 amino acids. Germline values: CDR1 ENHRY, CDR2 SYGVKD.